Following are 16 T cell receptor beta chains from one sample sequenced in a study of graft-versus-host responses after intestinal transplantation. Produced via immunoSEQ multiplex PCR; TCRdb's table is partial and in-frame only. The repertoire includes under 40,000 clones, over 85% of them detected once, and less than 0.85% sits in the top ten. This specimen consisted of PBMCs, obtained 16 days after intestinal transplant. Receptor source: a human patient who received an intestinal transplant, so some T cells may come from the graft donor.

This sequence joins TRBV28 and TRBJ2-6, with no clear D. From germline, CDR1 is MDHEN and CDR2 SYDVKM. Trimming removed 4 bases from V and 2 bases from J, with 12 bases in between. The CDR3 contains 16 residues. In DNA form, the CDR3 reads TGTGCCAGCAGTTCGGCGGAGATTACTGGGGCCAACGTCCTGACTTTC. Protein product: CASSSAEITGANVLTF.

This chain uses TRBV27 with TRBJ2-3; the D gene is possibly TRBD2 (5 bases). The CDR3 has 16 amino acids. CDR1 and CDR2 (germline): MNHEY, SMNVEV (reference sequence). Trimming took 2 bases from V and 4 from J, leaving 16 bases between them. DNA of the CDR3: TGTGCCAGCAGTTTACTGCGGGCCCGGGTGTCAGATACGCAGTATTTT. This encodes CASSLLRARVSDTQYF.

CDR3 nucleotide sequence: TGTGCCAGCAGCTTAGGGGGCTCCTACGAGCAGTACTTC. Translating it yields CASSLGGSYEQYF. The chain carries TRBV11-3 and TRBJ2-7; unclear D gene. From germline, CDR1 is SGHNT and CDR2 YENEEA. The CDR3 has 13 residues. V dropped 1 base and J dropped 0 bases, with 4 bases sitting between them.

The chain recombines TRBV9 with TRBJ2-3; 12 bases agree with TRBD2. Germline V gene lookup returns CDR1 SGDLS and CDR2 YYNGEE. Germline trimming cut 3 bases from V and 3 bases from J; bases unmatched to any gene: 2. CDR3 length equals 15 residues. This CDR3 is CASSGGTSGTDTQYF. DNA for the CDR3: TGTGCCAGCAGCGGCGGGACTAGCGGGACAGATACGCAGTATTTT.

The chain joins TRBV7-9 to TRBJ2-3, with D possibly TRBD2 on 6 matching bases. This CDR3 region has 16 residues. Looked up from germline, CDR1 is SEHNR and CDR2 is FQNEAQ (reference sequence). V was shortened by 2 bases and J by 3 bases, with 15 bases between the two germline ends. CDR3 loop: CASSLIGGTSTDTQYF. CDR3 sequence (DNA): TGTGCCAGCAGCTTAATTGGAGGGACGTCGACAGATACGCAGTATTTT.

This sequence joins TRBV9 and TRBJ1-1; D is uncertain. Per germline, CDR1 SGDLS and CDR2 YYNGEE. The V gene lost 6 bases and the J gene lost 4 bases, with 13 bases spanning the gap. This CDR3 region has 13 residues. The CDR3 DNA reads TGTGCCAGCAACACCGGGGAGGGCACTGAAGCTTTCTTT. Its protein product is CASNTGEGTEAFF.

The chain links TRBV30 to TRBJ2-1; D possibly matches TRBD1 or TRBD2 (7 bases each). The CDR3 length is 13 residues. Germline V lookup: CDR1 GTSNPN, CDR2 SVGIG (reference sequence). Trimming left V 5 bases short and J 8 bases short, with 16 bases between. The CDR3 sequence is CAWGARGRDEQFF. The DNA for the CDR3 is TGTGCCTGGGGGGCCAGGGGGAGGGATGAGCAGTTCTTC.

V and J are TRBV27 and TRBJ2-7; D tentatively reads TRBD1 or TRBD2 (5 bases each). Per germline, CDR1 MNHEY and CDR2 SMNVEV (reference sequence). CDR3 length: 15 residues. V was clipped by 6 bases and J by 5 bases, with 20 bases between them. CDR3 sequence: CASRPHFGALDEQYF. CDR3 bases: TGTGCCAGCAGACCTCATTTCGGGGCCCTTGACGAGCAGTACTTC.

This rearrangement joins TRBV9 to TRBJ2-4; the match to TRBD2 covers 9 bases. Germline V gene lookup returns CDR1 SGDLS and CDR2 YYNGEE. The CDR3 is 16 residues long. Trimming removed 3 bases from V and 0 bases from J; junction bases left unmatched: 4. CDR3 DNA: TGTGCCAGCAGCGCCGTAGCGGGAGCAGCCAAAAACATTCAGTACTTC. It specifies CASSAVAGAAKNIQYF.

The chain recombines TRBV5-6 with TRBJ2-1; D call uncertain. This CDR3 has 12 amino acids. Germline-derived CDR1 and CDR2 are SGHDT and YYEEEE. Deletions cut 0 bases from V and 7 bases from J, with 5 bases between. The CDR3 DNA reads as TGTGCCAGCAGCTTGGCCTTAAATGAGCAGTTCTTC. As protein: CASSLALNEQFF.

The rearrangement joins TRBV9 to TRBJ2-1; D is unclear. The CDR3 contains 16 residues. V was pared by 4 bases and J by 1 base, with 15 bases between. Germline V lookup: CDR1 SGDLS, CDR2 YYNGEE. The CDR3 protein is CASSPPRKVSYNEQFF. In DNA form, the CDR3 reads TGTGCCAGCAGCCCTCCTCGGAAAGTTTCCTACAATGAGCAGTTCTTC.

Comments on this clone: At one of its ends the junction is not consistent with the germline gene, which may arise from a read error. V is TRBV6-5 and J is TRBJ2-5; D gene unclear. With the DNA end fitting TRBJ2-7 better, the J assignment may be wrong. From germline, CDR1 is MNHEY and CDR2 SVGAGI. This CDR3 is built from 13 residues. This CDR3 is CASGYGWKYEQYF. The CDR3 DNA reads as TGTGCCAGCGGTTACGGGTGGAAGTACGAGCAGTACTTC.

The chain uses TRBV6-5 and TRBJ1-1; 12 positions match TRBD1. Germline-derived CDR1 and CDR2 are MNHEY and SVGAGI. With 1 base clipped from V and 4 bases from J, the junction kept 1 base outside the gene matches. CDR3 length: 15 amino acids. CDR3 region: CASSYLGQGATEAFF. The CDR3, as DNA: TGTGCCAGCAGTTACTTGGGACAGGGGGCCACTGAAGCTTTCTTT.

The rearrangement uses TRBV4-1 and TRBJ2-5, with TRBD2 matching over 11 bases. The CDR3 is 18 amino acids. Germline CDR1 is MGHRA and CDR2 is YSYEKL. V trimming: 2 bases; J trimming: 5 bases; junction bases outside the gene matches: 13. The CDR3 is CASSQWGGTSGRSETQYF. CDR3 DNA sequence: TGCGCCAGCAGCCAATGGGGAGGGACTAGCGGCAGGTCGGAGACCCAGTACTTC.

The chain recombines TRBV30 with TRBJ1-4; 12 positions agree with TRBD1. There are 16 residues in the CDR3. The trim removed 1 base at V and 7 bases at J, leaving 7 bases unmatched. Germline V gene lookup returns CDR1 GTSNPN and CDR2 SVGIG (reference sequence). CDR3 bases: TGTGCCTGGAGTGGGGACAGGGGGCTCGGAGTTGAAAAACTGTTTTTT. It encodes CAWSGDRGLGVEKLFF.

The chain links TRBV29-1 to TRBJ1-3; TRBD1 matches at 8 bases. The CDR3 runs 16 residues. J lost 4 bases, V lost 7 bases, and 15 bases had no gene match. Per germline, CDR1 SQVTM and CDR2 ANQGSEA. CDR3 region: CSGLGPQGATGNTIYF. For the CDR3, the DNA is TGCAGCGGCTTGGGCCCGCAGGGGGCGACAGGAAACACCATATATTTT.